Following are 19 T cell receptor beta chains from one sample sequenced in a study of control samples from healthy donors and cancer patients. Clones were sequenced by immunoSEQ multiplex PCR, and TCRdb holds only the in-frame ones, with some missing. The table has under 150,000 clones, about 94% seen once; the top ten hold approximately 4%. The specimen was blood. These receptors were taken from a man aged 25 to 40 in good health.

This clone was recorded many times. V and J are TRBV2 and TRBJ1-5; perhaps TRBD1 as D (6 bases). V lost 4 bases and J lost 0, with 10 bases in between. Germline values: CDR1 SNHLY, CDR2 FYNNEI. This CDR3 contains 15 residues. As DNA, the CDR3 is TGTGCCAGCAGTGTAGGACAGCTTAGCAATCAGCCCCAGCATTTT. Residues: CASSVGQLSNQPQHF.

The J gene is TRBJ1-2, the V gene TRBV7-2; possibly TRBD1 for D (6 bases). The germline CDR1 and CDR2 sequences are SGHTA and FQGNSA. V dropped 5 bases and J dropped 7 bases, with 23 bases sitting between them. This CDR3 spans 16 amino acids. The CDR3, as DNA: TGTGCCAGCAGCGTTAGAGGGGGACCTATTCCGTCTGGCTACACCTTC. It translates to CASSVRGGPIPSGYTF.

This chain uses TRBV6-5 with TRBJ2-1; D not certain. CDR1 MNHEY and CDR2 SVGAGI come from the germline V gene. Trimming cost V 3 bases and J 0 bases, with 12 bases left between them. The CDR3 has 16 amino acids. The CDR3 nucleotides read TGTGCCAGCAGTTATAGCTTTGCGATCTCCTACAATGAGCAGTTCTTC. Translation gives CASSYSFAISYNEQFF.

The J gene is TRBJ2-3, the V gene TRBV11-2, with 8 positions matching TRBD2. The CDR3 contains 14 residues. V was pared by 5 bases and J by 6 bases, with 7 bases of the junction left unmatched. Germline CDR1 SGHAT, CDR2 FQNNGV. The CDR3, as DNA: TGTGCCAGCAGCCCCCGGGGGGGGGCGGATACGCAGTATTTT. Protein sequence: CASSPRGGADTQYF.

The chain links TRBV6-2 or TRBV6-3 to TRBJ2-2; perhaps D is TRBD1 or TRBD2 (5 bases each). The germline CDR1 and CDR2 sequences are MNHEY and SVGEGT. There are 21 residues in the CDR3. Deletions cut 2 bases from V and 1 base from J, with 26 bases between. The CDR3 reads CASSYQSHPRDGLLNTGELFF. In DNA form, the CDR3 reads TGTGCCAGCAGTTACCAATCACATCCCCGGGACGGACTCCTGAACACCGGGGAGCTGTTTTTT.

The chain has TRBV6-4 and TRBJ2-1, with D hard to call. The germline V and J ends were trimmed by 2 bases and 2 bases, with 10 bases remaining between them. The CDR3 loop spans 15 amino acids. Germline lookup yields CDR1 MRHNA and CDR2 SNTAGT. The CDR3 coding sequence is TGTGCCAGCAGTGACGGTGGGGAACCCTACAATGAGCAGTTCTTC. This gives the protein CASSDGGEPYNEQFF.

CDR3 loop: CASSLGLGNTIYF. DNA of the CDR3: TGTGCCAGCAGCTTAGGGTTAGGAAACACCATATATTTT. This sequence joins TRBV7-2 and TRBJ1-3; D remains unclear. This CDR3 spans 13 amino acids. The V and J ends lost 1 base and 4 bases respectively, with 5 bases between them. Germline lookup yields CDR1 SGHTA and CDR2 FQGNSA.

The chain links TRBV6-2 or TRBV6-3 to TRBJ2-1, with 8 bases matching TRBD1. The CDR3 spans 16 residues. The V segment lost 4 bases and the J segment 2 bases; nucleotides outside the gene matches: 7. The V gene's germline CDR1 is MNHEY and CDR2 SVGEGT. CDR3 region: CASSSRGRIPYNEQFF. CDR3 nucleotides: TGTGCCAGCAGTTCCAGGGGGCGGATTCCCTACAATGAGCAGTTCTTC.

V gene TRBV11-2 combines with J gene TRBJ2-2, with no clear D. The CDR3 spans 15 residues. Germline CDR1 SGHAT, CDR2 FQNNGV. Trimming removed 1 base from V and 6 bases from J, with 12 bases in between. This CDR3 is CASSLGIQVSGELFF. In nucleotides, the CDR3 is TGTGCCAGCAGCTTAGGGATTCAAGTGTCCGGGGAGCTGTTTTTT.

A single count supports this clone. The V call is TRBV28, the J call TRBJ2-1; D ambiguous. Trimming stripped 7 bases from V and 0 bases from J, with 4 bases between. Germline CDR1 is MDHEN and CDR2 is SYDVKM. The CDR3 spans 12 residues. The CDR3 region has the DNA TGTGCCAGCATTAGCTCCTACAATGAGCAGTTCTTC. Amino acids: CASISSYNEQFF.

The chain recombines TRBV7-2 with TRBJ1-1, with D hard to call. In germline, CDR1 is SGHTA, CDR2 FQGNSA. Trimming shortened V by 6 bases and J by 6 bases, and 17 bases separated the two germline ends. The CDR3 is 14 amino acids. In DNA, the CDR3 is TGTGCCAGCAGTTTCCAAGGCGGGGTGGCTGAAGCTTTCTTT. Amino acids: CASSFQGGVAEAFF.

The chain is built from TRBV5-1 and TRBJ1-2; 9 nucleotides align to TRBD1. Losses at the gene ends were 4 bases for V and 4 bases for J; bases not matched to a gene: 2. CDR3 length equals 13 residues. Germline V gene lookup returns CDR1 SGHRS and CDR2 YFSETQ. The chain's CDR3 is CASSPGQGYGYTF. DNA for the CDR3: TGCGCCAGCAGCCCGGGACAGGGCTATGGCTACACCTTC.

This chain joins TRBV28 and TRBJ1-2, with D possibly matching TRBD1 (5 bases). V lost 3 bases and J lost 1, with 12 bases in between. The germline gives CDR1 MDHEN, CDR2 SYDVKM. CDR3 length: 15 residues. The CDR3, as DNA: TGTGCCAGCAGTTTGGGGGTCCTCGTTAACTATGGCTACACCTTC. Protein: CASSLGVLVNYGYTF.

The chain combines TRBV7-2 with TRBJ1-4; TRBD1 matches 9 bases. CDR3 length: 15 amino acids. Looked up from germline, CDR1 is SGHTA and CDR2 is FQGNSA. The trim removed 4 bases at V and 10 bases at J, leaving 10 bases unmatched. The CDR3 bases are TGTGCCAGCAGCTGGAGTTGGGACAGGGCCGGAAAACTGTTTTTT. This translates into CASSWSWDRAGKLFF.

V usage is TRBV28 and J usage is TRBJ1-5, with 7 bases identical to TRBD1. The CDR3 is 14 residues long. V lost 6 bases to trimming and J lost 5 bases; unmatched junction nucleotides: 7. Per germline, CDR1 MDHEN and CDR2 SYDVKM. CDR3 residues: CASRYRGLDQPQHF. The DNA for the CDR3 is TGTGCCAGCAGGTACAGGGGTCTGGATCAGCCCCAGCATTTT. The full variable domain, with the rest looked up from reference TRBV28 and TRBJ1-5, is DVKVTQSSRYLVKRTGEKVFLECVQDMDHENMFWYRQDPGLGLRLIYFSYDVKMKEKGDIPEGYSVSREKKERFSLILESASTNQTSMYLCASRYRGLDQPQHFGDGTRLSIL.

This clone appeared once. The CDR3 loop reads CASSIDRAQPQHF. CDR3 DNA sequence: TGTGCCAGTAGTATAGATCGAGCTCAGCCCCAGCATTTT. The chain combines TRBV19 with TRBJ1-5; no clear D gene. The CDR3 consists of 13 residues. In germline, CDR1 is LNHDA, CDR2 SQIVND (reference sequence). V lost 0 bases to trimming and J lost 6 bases, with 6 bases between them. Complete variable domain (other parts from reference TRBV19 and TRBJ1-5): DGGITQSPKYLFRKEGQNVTLSCEQNLNHDAMYWYRQDPGQGLRLIYYSQIVNDFQKGDIAEGYSVSREKKESFPLTVTSAQKNPTAFYLCASSIDRAQPQHFGDGTRLSIL.

The chain couples TRBV4-2 to TRBJ1-6; D uncertain. The CDR3 is made up of 15 amino acids. Germline-derived CDR1 and CDR2 are LGHNA and YNFKEQ. Trimming pared 5 bases from V and 8 bases from J, leaving 16 bases between. In DNA form, the CDR3 reads TGTGCCAGCAGCACTCACTTGCGGATTGATTCACCCCTCCACTTT. This codes for CASSTHLRIDSPLHF.

The V gene is TRBV27, the J gene TRBJ1-5; D is possibly TRBD1 (6 bases). Looked up from germline, CDR1 is MNHEY and CDR2 is SMNVEV (reference sequence). This CDR3 has 16 residues. V was pared by 5 bases and J by 1 base, with 15 bases between. CDR3 nucleotide sequence: TGTGCCAGCAGTACAATACGGGGGCTGAGCAATCAGCCCCAGCATTTT. It yields the protein CASSTIRGLSNQPQHF.

V and J are TRBV27 and TRBJ2-2; a possible D gene is TRBD1 (6 bases). V shed 3 bases and J shed 6 bases, with 8 bases lying between them. CDR3 length: 13 residues. Germline CDR1 is MNHEY and CDR2 is SMNVEV (reference sequence). This CDR3 reads CASSLWGPGELFF. In nucleotides, the CDR3 is TGTGCCAGCAGTTTGTGGGGGCCCGGGGAGCTGTTTTTT.